This record concerns one T cell receptor (beta chain) sequence. The CDR3 consists of 18 residues. This record belongs to a study of OX40 agonist ivuxolimab in advanced cancers. Generated by immunoSEQ multiplex PCR, the TCRdb table keeps only in-frame clones and is missing some. Of over 55,000 clones listed, roughly nine tenths were seen once; the top ten hold 10% to 12%. The TCR was taken from an adult with an advanced solid tumor such as melanoma, head and neck, liver or kidney cancer. This material consisted of CD4+ or CD8+ T cells sorted from blood, taken in a trial of the OX40 agonist ivuxolimab. V is TRBV21-1 and J is TRBJ1-6. TRBV21-1 is marked as a pseudogene. The CDR3 DNA reads TGTGCCAGCGGTAGATGGACGGCTCTATCCCGCCCGCATTCACCCCTCCACTTT. Its translation is CASGRWTALSRPHSPLHF.